This is a list of T cell receptor beta chains from one sample in a study of blood T cell repertoires in COVID-19. Clones were read by immunoSEQ multiplex PCR, and TCRdb kept only the in-frame ones, dropping some. Among hundreds of thousands of clones listed, around nine tenths were seen once. Sequencing used peripheral blood. Every receptor here comes from a man between 70 and 80 years old with acute or convalescent COVID-19. Each CDR3 is given with its conserved first and last residue. The D gene is left open where the match is weak. Clone size is shown for a subset of rows, as once, few, many or a class of expanded clone.

d_call	v_call	j_call	clone_size	cdr3_nt	cdr3_aa
NA	TRBV30	TRBJ1-5	NA	TGTGCCTGGAGTTCCACTGACTTCAATCAGCCCCAGCATTTT	CAWSSTDFNQPQHF
NA	TRBV28	TRBJ1-4	NA	TGTGCCAGCACCGGAGGGACCTTTAATGAAAAACTGTTTTTT	CASTGGTFNEKLFF
TRBD1	TRBV10-3	TRBJ1-2	NA	TGTGCCACCAAGATAGGACAGGACTATGGCTACACCTTC	CATKIGQDYGYTF
TRBD1	TRBV19	TRBJ1-2	NA	TGTGCCAGTAGTAAAACGACAGGGGGACAACGTGGCTACACCTTC	CASSKTTGGQRGYTF
NA	TRBV19	TRBJ1-2	few	TGTGCCAGTAGTTCCCAGGGGCGGACAGCTAACTATGGCTACACCTTC	CASSSQGRTANYGYTF
NA	TRBV6-6	TRBJ1-1	NA	TGTGCCAGCAGTTACACAGACGGTTCCACTGAAGCTTTCTTT	CASSYTDGSTEAFF
NA	TRBV3-1/TRBV3-2	TRBJ1-3	NA	TGTGCCAGCAGCCAAGAGTTACAATTACGTACCATATATTTT	CASSQELQLRTIYF
TRBD2	TRBV11-2	TRBJ2-1	NA	TGTGCCGGAGCCGGGACTAGCGGGAGCTATGAGCAGTTCTTC	CAGAGTSGSYEQFF
TRBD1	TRBV4-3	TRBJ2-7	NA	TGCGCCAGCACTCCCCCGGACAGGCAACCCTACGAGCAGTACTTC	CASTPPDRQPYEQYF
TRBD1	TRBV28	TRBJ1-5	NA	TGTGCCAGCAGTTTAATCCCGGGACAGGTCCGGAGCAATCAGCCCCAGCATTTT	CASSLIPGQVRSNQPQHF
NA	TRBV5-6	TRBJ2-1	NA	TGTGCCAGCAGCCGAGATTGGTGGAATGAGCAGTTCTTC	CASSRDWWNEQFF
NA	TRBV19	TRBJ1-2	NA	TGTGCCAGTACAGATTATGGTAGCTACACCTTC	CASTDYGSYTF
TRBD1	TRBV5-1	TRBJ1-1	NA	TGCGCCAGCAGCCGAGGACAGGTGGTTGAGAACACTGAAGCTTTCTTT	CASSRGQVVENTEAFF
TRBD1	TRBV9	TRBJ2-3	NA	TGTGCCAGCAGAAAGACAGGGTTTGGGGCAGATACGCAGTATTTT	CASRKTGFGADTQYF
NA	TRBV7-2	TRBJ1-1	NA	TGTGCCAGCAGGACTACTACAGGGTTCACTGAAGCTTTCTTT	CASRTTTGFTEAFF
NA	TRBV28	TRBJ1-5	NA	TGTGCCAGCAGGTCCGGGACACTTGACAATCAGCCCCAGCATTTT	CASRSGTLDNQPQHF
TRBD2	TRBV3-1/TRBV3-2	TRBJ2-2	NA	TGTGCCAGCAGCCAAGGAGCGGGGGGAAACACCGGGGAGCTGTTTTTT	CASSQGAGGNTGELFF